Sequencing of this T cell receptor (beta chain) was carried out in a study of CD8 T cells in Susac syndrome. Sequencing targeted TCR beta in T cells from blood (CD8+ and CD4+). The authors reverse transcribed roughly 0.5 to 1 ug RNA with random hexamers. TCRdb reprocessed the immunoSEQ multiplex PCR reads via MiXCR and lists one record per CDR3 protein. This sample has fewer than 200,000 distinct CDR3 sequences, with 85% to 95% found just once. V was pared by 8 bases and J by 2 bases, with 15 bases between. The CDR3 extends over 14 amino acids. Germline-derived CDR1 and CDR2 are SGHVS and FNYEAQ. The sequence was collected from a human donor with multiple sclerosis. The source material was CD8+ T cells from PBMCs. V gene TRBV7-6 combines with J gene TRBJ1-1; TRBD1 might be the D (6 bases). The CDR3 here is CASGYGGVNTEAFF. The CDR3 nucleotides read TGTGCCAGCGGATACGGGGGCGTAAACACTGAAGCTTTCTTT.